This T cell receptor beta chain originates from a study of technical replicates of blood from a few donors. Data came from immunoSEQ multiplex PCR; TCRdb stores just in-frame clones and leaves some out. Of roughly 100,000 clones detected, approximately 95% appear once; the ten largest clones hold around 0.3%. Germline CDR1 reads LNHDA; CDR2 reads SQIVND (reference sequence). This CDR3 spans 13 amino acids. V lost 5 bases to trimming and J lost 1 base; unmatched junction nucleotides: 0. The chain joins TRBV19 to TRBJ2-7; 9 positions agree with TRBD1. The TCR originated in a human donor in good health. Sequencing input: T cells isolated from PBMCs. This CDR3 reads CASSGTGSYEQYF. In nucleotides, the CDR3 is TGTGCCAGTAGTGGGACAGGGTCCTACGAGCAGTACTTC.